Following are 25 T cell receptor beta chains from one sample sequenced in a study of Ad26.COV2.S vaccination and SARS-CoV-2 variants. Regarding treatment: roughly 18 received Ad26.COV2.S at low or high dose, single or two shots; a few received placebo; per-sample allocation not given. Day 63 following the first vaccine or placebo injection was when the samples were taken. Generated by immunoSEQ multiplex PCR, the TCRdb table keeps only in-frame clones and is missing some. Of some 520,000 clones listed, roughly 85% were seen once; the top ten hold roughly 13%. The sample consisted of peripheral blood, taken in a trial of Ad26.COV2.S vaccine versus placebo. These receptor sequences come from a person between 18 and 65 years old who received the Ad26.COV2.S COVID-19 vaccine or a placebo.

The chain has TRBV5-1 and TRBJ2-1; 7 bases map to TRBD2. Germline V CDR1 and CDR2: SGHRS, YFSETQ. V trimming: 4 bases; J trimming: 10 bases; junction bases outside the gene matches: 20. This CDR3 spans 17 amino acids. In DNA, the CDR3 is TGCGCCAGCAGCCTCCGCTTGGGTGGGAGGGCCTTCGACGAGCAGTTCTTC. Its protein is CASSLRLGGRAFDEQFF.

Concerning this clone itself: A junction boundary mismatches the germline segment, possibly from a read error. The V and J genes are TRBV7-9 and TRBJ2-7, with 11 nucleotides matching TRBD2. The length of the CDR3 is 13 residues. Germline assignment: CDR1 SEHNR and CDR2 FQNEAQ (reference sequence). The CDR3: CASRLAGGSSPYF. The CDR3, as DNA: TGTGCCAGCAGATTAGCGGGAGGGAGTTCTCCGTACTTC. Complete variable domain (other parts from reference TRBV7-9 and TRBJ2-7): DTGVSQNPRHKITKRGQNVTFRCDPISEHNRLYWYRQTLGQGPEFLTYFQNEAQLEKSRLLSDRFSAERPKGSFSTLEIQRTEQGDSAMYLCASRLAGGSSPYFGPGTRLTVT.

The chain links TRBV10-3 to TRBJ2-5; D is unresolved. Germline CDR1 ENHRY, CDR2 SYGVKD. V lost 1 base, J lost 4 bases, and 19 bases lay in between. The CDR3 contains 17 residues. Here the CDR3 reads CAISELTLQSSGETQYF. The CDR3 DNA follows: TGTGCCATCAGTGAGTTAACGTTACAGAGCTCGGGAGAGACCCAGTACTTC.

This clone came up a few times. The rearrangement links TRBV19 to TRBJ1-1, with no clear D. Germline V gene sequence: CDR1 LNHDA, CDR2 SQIVND (reference sequence). The CDR3 is made up of 16 amino acids. Trimming cost V 4 bases and J 5 bases, with 20 bases left between them. The CDR3 here is CASSTGLRGRRTEAFF. The DNA of the CDR3 is TGTGCCAGTAGTACCGGGTTGCGGGGTCGCAGAACTGAAGCTTTCTTT.

As for this clone: One end of the junction is discordant with germline, which a read error may explain. The sample has other DNA sequences that encode this CDR3 too. The V and J genes are TRBV4-1 and TRBJ1-2; unclear D gene. Looked up from germline, CDR1 is MGHRA and CDR2 is YSYEKL. This CDR3 region has 13 residues. The CDR3 spells CASSQETVYGYTF. The CDR3, as DNA: TGTGCCAGCAGCCAAGAAACGGTCTATGGCTACACCTTC.

The chain employs TRBV20-1 and TRBJ2-6; 9 bases are a match to TRBD1. The CDR3 totals 17 residues. CDR1 is DFQATT, CDR2 SNEGSKA, per germline (reference sequence). With 3 bases clipped from V and 0 bases from J, the junction kept 6 bases outside the gene matches. The CDR3 here is CSASAQGAGSGANVLTF. The CDR3 region has the DNA TGCAGTGCTAGTGCACAGGGGGCGGGCTCTGGGGCCAACGTCCTGACTTTC.

The chain joins TRBV7-9 to TRBJ2-5; 9 nucleotides line up with TRBD2. Germline V lookup: CDR1 SEHNR, CDR2 FQNEAQ (reference sequence). With 5 bases clipped from V and 5 bases from J, the junction kept 6 bases outside the gene matches. The length of the CDR3 is 14 residues. CDR3 amino acids: CASSSSGRGETQYF. As DNA, the CDR3 is TGTGCCAGCAGCAGTAGCGGGAGAGGGGAGACCCAGTACTTC.

The chain carries TRBV24-1 and TRBJ2-1; 10 bases are shared with TRBD1. Germline V gene lookup returns CDR1 KGHDR and CDR2 SFDVKD. V dropped 5 bases and J dropped 4; count of bases not matched to a gene: 4. This CDR3 region has 15 residues. CDR3 bases: TGTGCCACCAGTGGTAGGGACAGGGGATACAATGAGCAGTTCTTC. It translates to CATSGRDRGYNEQFF.

The chain uses TRBV5-1 and TRBJ2-1; D is perhaps TRBD2 (6 bases). CDR3 size: 14 residues. V was cut by 4 bases and J by 1 base, with 9 bases left in between. Germline V gene data show CDR1 as SGHRS and CDR2 as YFSETQ. CDR3 in amino acids: CASSRTKSYNEQFF. As DNA, the CDR3 is TGCGCCAGCAGCAGGACTAAATCCTACAATGAGCAGTTCTTC.

V and J are TRBV28 and TRBJ2-7; 8 nucleotides align to TRBD1. V shed 7 bases, J shed 6 bases, and the junction held 14 bases outside the gene matches. Germline V CDR1 and CDR2: MDHEN, SYDVKM. CDR3 length equals 15 residues. CDR3 coding DNA: TGTGCCAGCAACTACCGGGACAGGTTATTGTCCGAGCAGTACTTC. This sequence encodes CASNYRDRLLSEQYF.

The count of this clone is one. This chain uses TRBV5-1 with TRBJ2-2; 10 bases align to TRBD1. With 4 bases clipped from V and 6 bases from J, the junction kept 9 bases outside the gene matches. The germline CDR1 and CDR2 sequences are SGHRS and YFSETQ. The CDR3 contains 16 residues. The CDR3 is CASSQTPGQGPGELFF. The CDR3 DNA follows: TGCGCCAGCAGCCAGACACCGGGACAGGGGCCCGGGGAGCTGTTTTTT.

The rearrangement uses TRBV7-8 and TRBJ2-1; D is tentatively TRBD1 or TRBD2 (6 bases each). CDR1 SGHVS and CDR2 FQNEAQ come from the germline V gene. Trimming removed 1 base from V and 8 bases from J, with 18 bases in between. This CDR3 region has 16 residues. In nucleotides, the CDR3 is TGTGCCAGCAGCTTAGTGGGGGGCAGGGGAGGAGATGAGCAGTTCTTC. It codes for CASSLVGGRGGDEQFF.

V gene TRBV5-1 combines with J gene TRBJ1-5; 8 nucleotides match TRBD1. Germline trimming cut 0 bases from V and 4 bases from J; bases unmatched to any gene: 0. Germline V lookup: CDR1 SGHRS, CDR2 YFSETQ. The CDR3 consists of 14 residues. For the CDR3, the DNA is TGCGCCAGCAGCTTGGACAGGGGGAATCAGCCCCAGCATTTT. Its translation: CASSLDRGNQPQHF. Looking up the rest from reference TRBV5-1 and TRBJ1-5 gives the full variable domain: KAGVTQTPRYLIKTRGQQVTLSCSPISGHRSVSWYQQTPGQGLQFLFEYFSETQRNKGNFPGRFSGRQFSNSRSEMNVSTLELGDSALYLCASSLDRGNQPQHFGDGTRLSIL.

This clone has a single count. The rearrangement links TRBV29-1 to TRBJ1-5; D remains unclear. Germline V gene lookup returns CDR1 SQVTM and CDR2 ANQGSEA. Trimming left V 7 bases short and J 3 bases short, with 16 bases between. The CDR3 is made up of 14 amino acids. This chain's CDR3 is CSAVWPGVNQPQHF. CDR3 nucleotide sequence: TGCAGCGCCGTGTGGCCCGGTGTCAATCAGCCCCAGCATTTT.

This clone has only one observation. The chain is built from TRBV5-1 and TRBJ2-3, with 10 bases fitting TRBD2. The CDR3 contains 17 residues. Trimming cost V 2 bases and J 1 base; bases outside gene matches: 7. CDR1 and CDR2 from the germline V gene are SGHRS and YFSETQ. CDR3 region: CASSLTGSGRGTDTQYF. The CDR3 DNA reads TGCGCCAGCAGCTTAACGGGGAGCGGGAGGGGCACAGATACGCAGTATTTT.

The chain joins TRBV6-2 or TRBV6-3 to TRBJ2-7, with TRBD2 matching over 7 bases. Germline V gene sequence: CDR1 MNHEY, CDR2 SVGEGT. The CDR3 runs 16 residues. V trimming: 0 bases; J trimming: 5 bases; junction bases outside the gene matches: 10. The CDR3 loop reads CASSYSTGGVRHEQYF. The CDR3 nucleotides are TGTGCCAGCAGTTACTCGACGGGGGGAGTTCGCCACGAGCAGTACTTC.

The chain uses TRBV6-2 or TRBV6-3 and TRBJ2-2, with D unresolved. The CDR3 is 13 amino acids. V lost 6 bases to trimming and J lost 4 bases, with 9 bases between them. The germline CDR1 and CDR2 sequences are MNHEY and SVGEGT. The CDR3 here is CASRYTFTGELFF. CDR3 DNA sequence: TGTGCCAGCAGATACACGTTCACCGGGGAGCTGTTTTTT.

The chain recombines TRBV6-5 with TRBJ2-1; possible D gene TRBD2, 6 bases. Trimming shortened V by 10 bases and J by 4 bases, and 8 bases separated the two germline ends. The CDR3 runs 11 residues. Germline lookup yields CDR1 MNHEY and CDR2 SVGAGI. The CDR3 protein is CATREYNEQFF. The DNA of the CDR3 is TGTGCCACCCGGGAGTACAATGAGCAGTTCTTC.

This clone was seen only a few times. The rearrangement links TRBV7-3 to TRBJ1-5; no clear D gene. V lost 2 bases and J lost 10, with 12 bases in between. The CDR3 extends over 13 amino acids. The germline CDR1 and CDR2 sequences are SGHTA and FQGTGA. DNA of the CDR3: TGTGCCAGCAGCTTAGGAACGGGAGGACCCCAGCATTTT. It is translated as CASSLGTGGPQHF.

The rearrangement links TRBV25-1 to TRBJ1-3; no clear D. The ends were cut back, 5 bases at V and 0 bases at J, with 17 bases in the middle. CDR3 length: 17 amino acids. Germline V gene lookup returns CDR1 MGHDK and CDR2 SYGVNS. The CDR3 bases are TGTGCCAGCAGTCCCGGGCCCCCGGGGTTCTCTGGAAACACCATATATTTT. Translating it yields CASSPGPPGFSGNTIYF. The full variable domain, its missing parts supplied by reference TRBV25-1 and TRBJ1-3, is EADIYQTPRYLVIGTGKKITLECSQTMGHDKMYWYQQDPGMELHLIHYSYGVNSTEKGDLSSESTVSRIRTEHFPLTLESARPSHTSQYLCASSPGPPGFSGNTIYFGEGSWLTVV.

This clone was counted a single time. V is TRBV5-8 and J is TRBJ1-1; D may be TRBD1 (6 bases). Trimming took off 3 bases at V and 1 base at J, with 13 bases between the two ends. Looked up from germline, CDR1 is SGHTS and CDR2 is YDEGEE. CDR3 length: 15 amino acids. CDR3 in amino acids: CASSSGYRANTEAFF. The CDR3 region has the DNA TGTGCCAGCAGCTCAGGTTACAGGGCGAACACTGAAGCTTTCTTT.

The chain couples TRBV7-2 to TRBJ2-7; D is possibly TRBD2 (6 bases). Per the germline V gene, CDR1 is SGHTA and CDR2 is FQGNSA. The length of the CDR3 is 14 residues. The ends were cut back, 5 bases at V and 9 bases at J, with 20 bases in the middle. CDR3 nucleotide sequence: TGTGCCAGCAGCACCGAGGTTAGATTCGGGGGGCAGTACTTC. Translation gives CASSTEVRFGGQYF.

This chain connects TRBV27 to TRBJ2-6; D gene uncertain. V was cut by 2 bases and J by 0 bases, with 8 bases left in between. Germline V gene lookup returns CDR1 MNHEY and CDR2 SMNVEV (reference sequence). The CDR3 runs 16 residues. The CDR3 protein is CASSLLGSSGANVLTF. Here the CDR3 DNA reads TGTGCCAGCAGTTTACTCGGTAGCTCTGGGGCCAACGTCCTGACTTTC. Combining the CDR3 with reference TRBV27 and TRBJ2-6 gives the whole variable domain EAQVTQNPRYLITVTGKKLTVTCSQNMNHEYMSWYRQDPGLGLRQIYYSMNVEVTDKGDVPEGYKVSRKEKRNFPLILESPSPNQTSLYFCASSLLGSSGANVLTFGAGSRLTVL.

V usage is TRBV7-6 and J usage is TRBJ1-3; D not resolved. Looked up from germline, CDR1 is SGHVS and CDR2 is FNYEAQ. The CDR3 is 13 residues long. Trimming stripped 1 base from V and 4 bases from J, with 5 bases between. CDR3 bases: TGTGCCAGCAGCTTAGGCGGGGGAAACACCATATATTTT. Translated: CASSLGGGNTIYF. Together with reference TRBV7-6 and TRBJ1-3, the CDR3 gives the full variable domain: GAGVSQSPRYKVTKRGQDVALRCDPISGHVSLYWYRQALGQGPEFLTYFNYEAQQDKSGLPNDRFSAERPEGSISTLTIQRTEQRDSAMYRCASSLGGGNTIYFGEGSWLTVV.

The gene calls are TRBV6-5 and TRBJ1-4; D not resolved. The CDR3 contains 15 residues. Germline V gene data show CDR1 as MNHEY and CDR2 as SVGAGI. V was trimmed by 2 bases and J by 2 bases, leaving 9 bases between them. This chain's CDR3 is CASSYEVGTNEKLFF. In nucleotides, the CDR3 is TGTGCCAGCAGTTACGAGGTGGGGACTAATGAAAAACTGTTTTTT.